The rows below give T cell receptor beta chains drawn from one sample of a study of blood T cells in healthy people across ages. TCRdb re-analysed the 5' RACE reads in MiXCR, keeping a single row per CDR3 protein. The sample lists some 1,800,000 distinct CDR3 sequences, approximately 40% seen once, with more than 20% in the top ten. Sequenced input: blood. Receptors were obtained from a human donor in good health. The CDR3 runs from the conserved cysteine through the conserved F or W. The D gene is left open where the match is weak. Rows give clone size only sometimes, using once, few, many, or a class for an expanded clone.

TRBJ2-1,TRBV7-3,many,-,TGTGCCAGCAGCTTAAACAGCCACAATGAGCAGTTCTTC,CASSLNSHNEQFF
TRBJ2-7,TRBV4-2,many,-,TGTGCCAGCAGCCAGAAAGGACCTCCCTACGAGCAGTACTTC,CASSQKGPPYEQYF
TRBJ2-3,TRBV4-1,-,-,TGCGCCAGCAGCCAAGATGCGGTTAGGGGCACAGATACGCAGTATTTT,CASSQDAVRGTDTQYF
TRBJ2-1,TRBV28,-,-,TGTGCCAGCAGTTTAGTCCCCGGGCAAGGTTCTATTCAGTTCTTC,CASSLVPGQGSIQFF
TRBJ2-1,TRBV4-3,few,TRBD1,TGCGCCAGCAGCCAAGCCAAGGGGGCTCTCTACAATGAGCAGTTCTTC,CASSQAKGALYNEQFF
TRBJ2-3,TRBV29-1,-,-,TGCAGCGCCCAGGGCGGGGGCACAGATACGCAGTATTTT,CSAQGGGTDTQYF
TRBJ2-6,TRBV15,-,-,TGTGCCACCAGCGCCCGACCGGGACAAGATCTCTCTGGGGCCAACGTCCGGACTTTC,CATSARPGQDLSGANVRTF
TRBJ2-7,TRBV20-1,-,-,TGCAGTGCTAGAGATCTGGCTTTCCCCCCCTACGAGCAGTACTTC,CSARDLAFPPYEQYF
TRBJ2-5,TRBV29-1,few,TRBD2,TGCAGCGTTGGGGTGACTAGCGGGGGTTCCTTTTTTGAGACCCAGTACTTC,CSVGVTSGGSFFETQYF
TRBJ1-4,TRBV4-3,few,-,TGCGCCAGCAGCCGCCTGACTGACAAAAATGAAAAACTGTTTTTT,CASSRLTDKNEKLFF
TRBJ2-7,TRBV7-2,-,-,TGTGCCAGCAGCTTTAGGGACCCGTTAGGGCAGTACTTC,CASSFRDPLGQYF
TRBJ2-4,TRBV5-6,-,TRBD1,TGTGCCAGCAGCTCGACCGGGACAGTTTTAGCCAAAAACATTCAGTACTTC,CASSSTGTVLAKNIQYF
TRBJ1-4,TRBV20-1,few,TRBD1,TGCAGTGCGAAGATTCCAGGGGGGGATAATGAAAAACTGTTTTTT,CSAKIPGGDNEKLFF
TRBJ2-3,TRBV20-1,-,TRBD1,TGCAGTGCTAGAGATTTTCAGGGGGCGACAGATACGCAGTATTTT,CSARDFQGATDTQYF
TRBJ1-2,TRBV29-1,-,-,TGCAGCGTTGTCCTTCCAGGAGGGACCTATGGCTACACCTTC,CSVVLPGGTYGYTF
TRBJ2-5,TRBV6-5,-,-,TGTGCCAGCAGTTACGCCCCAGAAGAGACCCAGTACTTC,CASSYAPEETQYF
TRBJ1-4,TRBV4-3,-,-,TGCGCCAGCGGCAAAAGGGACGGTGAAAAACTGTTTTTT,CASGKRDGEKLFF
TRBJ2-3,TRBV12-3/TRBV12-4,few,TRBD1,TGTGCCAGCAAACTGACAGGGGGCATTTTCGATACGCAGTATTTT,CASKLTGGIFDTQYF
TRBJ1-2,TRBV5-5,-,-,TGTGCCAGCAGATCAGAGGGTGCCGGCTATGGCTACACCTTC,CASRSEGAGYGYTF
TRBJ1-4,TRBV20-1,-,-,TGCAGTGCTCGCCAGGGACATGAAAAACTGTTTTTT,CSARQGHEKLFF
TRBJ2-3,TRBV9,once,TRBD2,TGTGCCAGCAACCCGGCGGGAGGGCATACGCAGTATTTT,CASNPAGGHTQYF
TRBJ2-3,TRBV4-2,-,-,TGTGCCAGCAGCCAAGTTTTTTACGGGGTTTCAGATACGCAGTATTTT,CASSQVFYGVSDTQYF
TRBJ1-4,TRBV15,-,-,TGTGCCACCAGCAGAGTCCCTCCTGAAAAACTGTTTTTT,CATSRVPPEKLFF
TRBJ1-4,TRBV4-2,-,-,TGTGCCAGCAGCCGCAAACGCGGGGCGGCCAACGAAAAACTGTTTTTT,CASSRKRGAANEKLFF
TRBJ1-3,TRBV7-2,-,-,TGTGCCAGCAGCGCCGGTACTGCTGGAAACACCATATATTTT,CASSAGTAGNTIYF
TRBJ2-3,TRBV6-1,many,-,TGTGCCAGCAGTGAAGACAGAGATACGCAGTATTTT,CASSEDRDTQYF
TRBJ2-7,TRBV7-9,few,TRBD1,TGTGCCAGCAGCCCATCCGGACAGGAGTACTACGAGCAGTACTTC,CASSPSGQEYYEQYF
TRBJ2-1,TRBV27,-,-,TGTGCCAGCATGATCTACAATGAGCAGTTCTTC,CASMIYNEQFF
TRBJ2-3,TRBV6-1,-,-,TGTGCCACCCTCGGCAGAAACACAGATACGCAGTATTTT,CATLGRNTDTQYF
TRBJ2-7,TRBV6-5,-,TRBD1,TGTGCCAGCAGTTACACCCGGGACAGGGGTAACGAGCAGTACTTC,CASSYTRDRGNEQYF
TRBJ1-1,TRBV10-3,-,-,TGTGCCATCAGTGAACGGGGGAGGAAAAACACTGAAGCTTTCTTT,CAISERGRKNTEAFF
TRBJ1-4,TRBV4-3,few,TRBD1,TGCGCCAGCAGCCAAGTTTTAGTCGGGACAGGTGAACTCGTTGCAACTAATGAAAAACTGTTTTTT,CASSQVLVGTGELVATNEKLFF
TRBJ2-4,TRBV6-6,once,-,TGTGCCAGCAGTTACCTTGGGCAGGGAGGCATTCAGTACTTC,CASSYLGQGGIQYF
TRBJ2-7,TRBV29-1,-,-,TGCGGCGTTGAAGACGGTGGAGACTACGAGCAGTACTTC,CGVEDGGDYEQYF
TRBJ1-2,TRBV5-1,few,-,TGCGCCAGCAGCTCGCTACAGAGCTCTAACTATGGCTACACCTTC,CASSSLQSSNYGYTF
TRBJ2-7,TRBV9,-,-,TGTGCCAGCAGCGTAGAACCGGGGCCCTACGAGCAGTACTTC,CASSVEPGPYEQYF
TRBJ2-1,TRBV28,-,TRBD2,TGTGCCAGCAACCAGGGCCCGGGACTACACTCCTACAATGAGCAGTTCTTC,CASNQGPGLHSYNEQFF
TRBJ1-5,TRBV2,-,-,TGTGCCAGCAAAGGCGAGGGCCCCAGGACCCAGCATTTT,CASKGEGPRTQHF
TRBJ2-7,TRBV20-1,-,-,TGCAGTGCTAAACAGGTAACCCAGGGCATCAGATACGAGCAGTACTTC,CSAKQVTQGIRYEQYF
TRBJ2-7,TRBV7-8,-,-,TGTGCCAGCAGCGTCCAGCGGGCCTCGTTCGAGCAGTACTTC,CASSVQRASFEQYF
TRBJ1-2,TRBV29-1,-,TRBD1,TGCAGCGTTGGGGGACAGCACCGTTTGAATGATGGCTACACCTTC,CSVGGQHRLNDGYTF
TRBJ1-2,TRBV5-6,few,TRBD1,TGTGCCAGCAGCTTGGTGGACAGGGGGACCTATGGCTACACCTTC,CASSLVDRGTYGYTF
TRBJ1-2,TRBV24-1,few,-,TGTGCCACCCAAACCCGGGTCGGTATCCTCACCTTC,CATQTRVGILTF
TRBJ1-2,TRBV7-6,-,-,TGTGCCAGCAGCTTAGCGCGAGGGGCAGACGGCTACACCTTC,CASSLARGADGYTF
TRBJ1-5,TRBV4-3,-,-,TGCGCCAGCAGCCAAGACAGGGCGACCAATCAGCCCCAGCATTTT,CASSQDRATNQPQHF
TRBJ1-2,TRBV5-1,-,-,TGCGCCAGCAGCTTGAGGGTTCAGAACTATGGCTACACCTTC,CASSLRVQNYGYTF
TRBJ1-1,TRBV5-1,-,TRBD1,TGCGCCAGCAGCTTGGAAGGGCCAGGGGGCACTGAAGCTTTCTTT,CASSLEGPGGTEAFF
TRBJ1-1,TRBV4-3,few,-,TGCGCCAGCAGCCAAGAGGAGGGTGAGACTGAAGCTTTCTTT,CASSQEEGETEAFF
TRBJ2-7,TRBV29-1,few,TRBD2,TGCAGCGTACACGGTTTACTAGCGGGGATCTCCTACGAGCAGTACTTC,CSVHGLLAGISYEQYF
TRBJ1-1,TRBV7-2,-,TRBD1,TGTGCCAGCAGCTTAAGACGACAGGGGGTGGAAGCTTTCTTT,CASSLRRQGVEAFF
TRBJ2-7,TRBV5-1,many,TRBD1,TGTGCCAGCAGTCCAGGGGGCCCCTACGAGCAGTACTTC,CASSPGGPYEQYF
TRBJ2-7,TRBV6-5,-,TRBD1,TGTGCCAGCAGTTACGGGGCAGGGGGCAACTACGAGCAGTACTTC,CASSYGAGGNYEQYF
TRBJ2-4,TRBV7-9,few,-,TGTGCCAGCACCCCACCCCAGGAGTACTTC,CASTPPQEYF
TRBJ2-1,TRBV4-3,few,TRBD2,TGCGCCAGCAGCCAGGAGCGGGGCGGGGGAACTTACAATGAGCAGTTCTTC,CASSQERGGGTYNEQFF